The clone carrying this T cell receptor (beta chain) occurred many times. Its antigen is unknown. The study amplified TCR beta CDR3 regions using RNA transcripts. HTBI-primed first-round RT-PCR preceded second-round multiplex PCR. Each CDR3 protein is one row after TCRdb ran MiXCR on the multiplex PCR reads. The sample records about 220,000 distinct CDR3 sequences, about a fifth being singletons. This sample was included in a study of Graves' ophthalmopathy and Graves' hyperthyroidism. The study's findings and limits: It was with roughly 71% sensitivity and about 72% specificity that the model predicted ophthalmopathy progression.

CDR3 length: 16 amino acids. After removal of 4 bases from V and 4 bases from J, the junction contained 9 bases not matched to a gene. CDR1 is MNHEY, CDR2 SVGEGT, per germline. The rearrangement links TRBV6-2 or TRBV6-3 to TRBJ1-5; 8 bases are a match to TRBD1. The sequencing sample was made of peripheral blood. This TCR came from a woman aged 45 to 65 with Graves' ophthalmopathy. The CDR3 protein is CASSSIAGGSNQPQHF. In nucleotides, the CDR3 is TGTGCCAGCAGTTCGATCGCAGGGGGCAGTAATCAGCCCCAGCATTTT.